The 13 T cell receptor beta chains below were found in one sample sequenced in a study of beta chain features in type 1 diabetes. Since all of the isolated RNA was reverse transcribed, expressed TCRB transcripts were what got sequenced. Assay: immunoSEQ multiplex PCR; the TCRdb copy retains only in-frame clones and omits some. The table includes a few hundred thousand clones, 10% to 15% detected once. Whole-study findings and limits: People with Type 1 diabetes carried modestly yet significantly shorter TCRB CDR3s in all four CD4+ subsets.

No antigen has been identified for these receptors. Specimen: naive CD4+ T cells from blood. The receptors stem from a woman in her late teens or twenties with type 1 diabetes.

This clone showed up just a few times. V gene TRBV29-1 combines with J gene TRBJ2-6; D gene unclear. The ends were cut back, 4 bases at V and 2 bases at J, with 6 bases in the middle. Germline loops: CDR1 SQVTM, CDR2 ANQGSEA. The CDR3 sequence is 13 residues long. CDR3 protein: CSVAGPGANVLTF. CDR3 nucleotide sequence: TGCAGCGTTGCGGGTCCTGGGGCCAACGTCCTGACTTTC.

This chain links TRBV5-1 with TRBJ1-2; D perhaps matches TRBD1 (6 bases). The CDR3 has 16 residues. Trimming removed 4 bases at V and 1 base at J, with 17 bases between. The germline CDR1 and CDR2 sequences are SGHRS and YFSETQ. DNA for the CDR3: TGCGCCAGCAGCCTTCTTGGTCGGGACATTAACTATGGCTACACCTTC. Its translation: CASSLLGRDINYGYTF.

This chain connects TRBV30 to TRBJ1-5; D gene uncertain. V lost 1 base, J lost 4 bases, and 5 bases lay in between. Germline CDR1 and CDR2: GTSNPN and SVGIG (reference sequence). CDR3 length equals 12 residues. The CDR3: CAWSGRNQPQHF. Here the CDR3 DNA reads TGTGCCTGGAGTGGGAGGAATCAGCCCCAGCATTTT.

This clone was found a few times. The rearrangement links TRBV29-1 to TRBJ1-1; 11 bases are shared with TRBD1. The CDR3 has 14 amino acids. The germline V gene encodes CDR1 SQVTM and CDR2 ANQGSEA. V dropped 5 bases and J dropped 0; count of bases not matched to a gene: 2. CDR3 sequence: CSVRTGGLNTEAFF. CDR3 nucleotide sequence: TGCAGCGTTAGGACAGGGGGCTTGAACACTGAAGCTTTCTTT.

This clone was counted only a few times. The J gene is TRBJ2-1, the V gene TRBV25-1, with 8 positions matching TRBD2. The V gene end was trimmed by 1 base and the J gene end by 5 bases; junction bases not matched to a gene: 7. Germline V lookup: CDR1 MGHDK, CDR2 SYGVNS. The CDR3 sequence is 16 residues long. CDR3 in DNA: TGTGCCAGCAGTGAATCCGGGGGGGTGACACACAATGAGCAGTTCTTC. Amino acid sequence: CASSESGGVTHNEQFF.

The chain links TRBV4-2 to TRBJ1-2; D might be TRBD1 (5 bases). The V gene lost 1 base and the J gene lost 7 bases, with 19 bases spanning the gap. In germline, CDR1 is LGHNA, CDR2 YNFKEQ. The CDR3 consists of 16 residues. CDR3 in amino acids: CASSQGRKQGRSGYTF. CDR3 in DNA: TGTGCCAGCAGCCAAGGGCGTAAGCAGGGAAGAAGTGGCTACACCTTC.

The sample holds a few counts of this clone. The chain employs TRBV20-1 and TRBJ2-2; possible D gene TRBD1, 5 bases. From germline, CDR1 is DFQATT and CDR2 SNEGSKA (reference sequence). Between the trimmed V and J ends, which lost 5 bases and 15 bases, there was a span of 16 bases. There are 11 residues in the CDR3. The CDR3 DNA reads TGCAGTGCTGGCGGTGGGGCGTCGGTGTTTTTT. Amino acid sequence: CSAGGGASVFF.

This clone occurred a few times. The chain uses TRBV18 and TRBJ2-6; possible D gene TRBD1, 5 bases. CDR3 length: 18 residues. Looked up from germline, CDR1 is KGHSH and CDR2 is LQKENI. Trimming removed 5 bases from V and 0 bases from J, with 17 bases in between. The CDR3 coding sequence is TGTGCCAGCTCATCCACAGGTATTGACCTCTCTGGGGCCAACGTCCTGACTTTC. It yields the protein CASSSTGIDLSGANVLTF.

The chain carries TRBV4-3 and TRBJ1-4; D gene ambiguous. V was cut by 1 base and J by 0 bases, with 3 bases left in between. Germline V gives CDR1 LGHNA, CDR2 YSLEER. This CDR3 is built from 14 residues. CDR3: CASSQAATNEKLFF. In DNA, the CDR3 is TGCGCCAGCAGCCAAGCAGCAACTAATGAAAAACTGTTTTTT.

About this clone itself: Germline and junction disagree at one end, which may indicate a read error. The chain carries TRBV4-2 and TRBJ1-5; D is ambiguous. Germline CDR1 and CDR2: LGHNA and YNFKEQ. This CDR3 is 15 amino acids long. CDR3 protein: CASTQTQNSNQPQHF. CDR3 DNA sequence: TGTGCCAGCACCCAAACACAAAATAGCAATCAGCCCCAGCATTTT.

The chain has TRBV30 and TRBJ2-3; possibly TRBD1 for D (6 bases). The CDR3 has 12 amino acids. Per the germline V gene, CDR1 is GTSNPN and CDR2 is SVGIG (reference sequence). Trimming pared 2 bases from V and 7 bases from J, leaving 10 bases between. In nucleotides, the CDR3 is TGTGCCTGGAGTCAGGGGACCAATACGCAGTATTTT. This sequence encodes CAWSQGTNTQYF.

The genes are TRBV14 and TRBJ2-3, with D possibly being TRBD1 (6 bases). CDR1 is SGHDN and CDR2 is FVKESK in the germline V gene. The V end was cut by 1 base, the J end by 6 bases, with 14 bases between. CDR3 size: 15 residues. DNA for the CDR3: TGTGCCAGCAGCCAAGGCTGGAATAGGGGGGATACGCAGTATTTT. This codes for CASSQGWNRGDTQYF.

This clone came up a few times. This chain connects TRBV29-1 to TRBJ2-3, with D hard to call. Looked up from germline, CDR1 is SQVTM and CDR2 is ANQGSEA. The CDR3 consists of 14 residues. V was pared by 4 bases and J by 5 bases, with 16 bases between. The CDR3, as DNA: TGCAGCGTTGCTGAGGCGAGATACTTAGATACGCAGTATTTT. It is translated as CSVAEARYLDTQYF.